Presented here are 30 T cell receptor beta chains from one specimen sequenced in a study of T cell changes during pregnancy in multiple sclerosis. TCRdb keeps only in-frame clones here, not all; method: immunoSEQ multiplex PCR. The sample consists of under 100,000 clones, approximately 94% of them appearing once. The material sequenced was peripheral blood, taken in the third trimester of pregnancy. Receptors originate from a female donor with multiple sclerosis, enrolled in a pregnancy study.

V usage is TRBV5-8 and J usage is TRBJ2-7; 9 nucleotides align to TRBD2. V was pared by 0 bases and J by 0 bases, with 7 bases of the junction left unmatched. The CDR3 loop spans 17 amino acids. In germline, CDR1 is SGHTS, CDR2 YDEGEE. The CDR3 bases are TGTGCCAGCAGCTTGGAGGTTCTAGCGGGGAACTCCTACGAGCAGTACTTC. Its translation is CASSLEVLAGNSYEQYF. Full variable domain (rest looked up from reference TRBV5-8 and TRBJ2-7): EAGVTQSPTHLIKTRGQQATLRCSPISGHTSVYWYQQALGLGLQFLLWYDEGEERNRGNFPPRFSGRQFPNYSSELNVNALELEDSALYLCASSLEVLAGNSYEQYFGPGTRLTVT.

The V gene is TRBV6-1, the J gene TRBJ1-5; perhaps TRBD1 as D (6 bases). CDR1 is MNHNS and CDR2 is SASEGT in the germline V gene. The CDR3 has 16 residues. Trimming took off 2 bases at V and 6 bases at J, with 17 bases between the two ends. CDR3 in amino acids: CASSEYSGASGQPQHF. The DNA for the CDR3 is TGTGCCAGCAGTGAATATTCAGGGGCGTCCGGTCAGCCCCAGCATTTT.

V usage is TRBV9 and J usage is TRBJ1-5, with a tentative D call TRBD1 (5 bases). The CDR3 totals 13 residues. Trimming stripped 0 bases from V and 12 bases from J, with 13 bases between. Per the germline V gene, CDR1 is SGDLS and CDR2 is YYNGEE. The CDR3 sequence is CASSVDGKGIQHF. In nucleotides, the CDR3 is TGTGCCAGCAGCGTAGATGGAAAGGGGATCCAGCATTTT.

The chain couples TRBV10-3 to TRBJ1-4, with D unresolved. Trimming removed 10 bases from V and 0 bases from J, with 9 bases in between. CDR1 is ENHRY and CDR2 is SYGVKD in the germline V gene. The CDR3 is 13 amino acids. The CDR3 DNA reads TGTGCCAACCGACAATCAACTAATGAAAAACTGTTTTTT. Amino acid sequence: CANRQSTNEKLFF.

J is TRBJ1-4 and V is TRBV9; D gene ambiguous. Germline V gives CDR1 SGDLS, CDR2 YYNGEE. Trimming shortened V by 2 bases and J by 0 bases, and 5 bases separated the two germline ends. The CDR3 has 14 amino acids. The DNA for the CDR3 is TGTGCCAGCAGCGTTAGTCCAACTAATGAAAAACTGTTTTTT. Amino acid sequence: CASSVSPTNEKLFF.

In the case of this clone: An end of the junction does not agree with germline; a read error may underlie this. This rearrangement joins TRBV9 to TRBJ1-1; TRBD1 is a possible D gene (6 bases). Per germline, CDR1 SGDLS and CDR2 YYNGEE. This CDR3 is built from 18 residues. The CDR3 DNA sequence: TGTGCCAGCAGCGTAGCCCCCCCCGGTAGGGGAGGGGACACTGAAGCCTTCTTT. Protein product: CASSVAPPGRGGDTEAFF. Full variable domain (missing parts from reference TRBV9 and TRBJ1-1): DSGVTQTPKHLITATGQRVTLRCSPRSGDLSVYWYQQSLDQGLQFLIQYYNGEERAKGNILERFSAQQFPDLHSELNLSSLELGDSALYFCASSVAPPGRGGDTEAFFGQGTRLTVV.

J is TRBJ1-3 and V is TRBV9, with D possibly being TRBD1 (5 bases). Trimming left V 6 bases short and J 3 bases short, with 13 bases between. This CDR3 is 14 amino acids long. Germline CDR1 is SGDLS and CDR2 is YYNGEE. This chain's CDR3 is CASTPGRGGNTIYF. DNA for the CDR3: TGTGCCAGCACCCCAGGGAGGGGTGGAAACACCATATATTTT.

This clone was counted between two and nine times. The V and J genes are TRBV28 and TRBJ2-2, with TRBD2 matching 7 bases. Per the germline V gene, CDR1 is MDHEN and CDR2 is SYDVKM. The trim removed 6 bases at V and 7 bases at J, leaving 8 bases unmatched. This CDR3 has 14 amino acids. This CDR3 reads CASSTGGEGGELFF. In DNA form, the CDR3 reads TGTGCCAGCAGCACGGGGGGAGAAGGCGGGGAGCTGTTTTTT.

Here the CDR3 DNA reads TGTGCCTGGAGCGTGACTAGCGGCCTCTCCTACGAGCAGTACTTC. Amino acids: CAWSVTSGLSYEQYF. The chain is built from TRBV30 and TRBJ2-7; 9 bases fit TRBD2. CDR1 is GTSNPN, CDR2 SVGIG, per germline (reference sequence). The CDR3 spans 15 residues. The ends lost 3 bases at V and 0 bases at J; junction bases unmatched: 6.

The gene calls are TRBV5-1 and TRBJ2-3, with TRBD2 matching 12 bases. V lost 6 bases and J lost 4; bases outside the gene matches: 3. CDR1 and CDR2 (germline): SGHRS, YFSETQ. The CDR3 contains 14 residues. The chain's CDR3 is CASTPSGGADTQYF. CDR3 DNA sequence: TGCGCCAGCACTCCTAGCGGGGGGGCAGATACGCAGTATTTT. Using reference TRBV5-1 and TRBJ2-3 for the parts outside the CDR3, the full variable domain is KAGVTQTPRYLIKTRGQQVTLSCSPISGHRSVSWYQQTPGQGLQFLFEYFSETQRNKGNFPGRFSGRQFSNSRSEMNVSTLELGDSALYLCASTPSGGADTQYFGPGTRLTVL.

The genes are TRBV5-5 and TRBJ2-7; 8 bases are shared with TRBD1. Germline V gene data show CDR1 as SGHKS and CDR2 as YYEKEE (reference sequence). The CDR3 runs 15 residues. V was clipped by 2 bases and J by 7 bases; unmatched bases: 11. CDR3 coding DNA: TGTGCCAGCAGCTTCGACATACAAACAGGGGGAGAGCAGTACTTC. Translating it yields CASSFDIQTGGEQYF.

The chain recombines TRBV7-9 with TRBJ1-3; TRBD1 is a possible D gene (5 bases). Per the germline V gene, CDR1 is SEHNR and CDR2 is FQNEAQ (reference sequence). This CDR3 region has 14 residues. Trimming shortened V by 3 bases and J by 5 bases, and 11 bases separated the two germline ends. As DNA, the CDR3 is TGTGCCAGCAGCTTCCCGGGACTCCGAAACACCATATATTTT. It encodes CASSFPGLRNTIYF.

The gene calls are TRBV10-3 and TRBJ1-1; possible D gene TRBD1, 5 bases. This CDR3 contains 18 residues. The germline V and J ends were trimmed by 2 bases and 0 bases, with 19 bases remaining between them. The germline V gene has CDR1 ENHRY and CDR2 SYGVKD. The CDR3: CAISETSKNRPLNTEAFF. CDR3 coding DNA: TGTGCCATCAGTGAGACCTCAAAAAACAGGCCCCTGAACACTGAAGCTTTCTTT.

The J gene is TRBJ2-5, the V gene TRBV11-2, with 10 bases matching TRBD2. V dropped 5 bases and J dropped 2; count of bases not matched to a gene: 11. In germline, CDR1 is SGHAT, CDR2 FQNNGV. The length of the CDR3 is 17 residues. This CDR3 reads CASSPWDSGGYQETQYF. CDR3 bases: TGTGCCAGCAGCCCTTGGGATAGCGGGGGGTATCAAGAGACCCAGTACTTC.

This clone was seen a single time. The chain couples TRBV15 to TRBJ2-5, with 8 bases aligning to TRBD2. Germline loops: CDR1 LNHNV, CDR2 YYDKDF (reference sequence). V lost 3 bases, J lost 3 bases, and 3 bases stayed unmatched. This CDR3 region has 14 residues. The DNA for the CDR3 is TGTGCCACCAGCAGGGGGACTAGAAAAGAGACCCAGTACTTC. Translated: CATSRGTRKETQYF.

The V and J genes are TRBV29-1 and TRBJ2-5, with 9 bases lining up with TRBD1. The end of the DNA aligns better with TRBJ2-7, so the J call may be wrong. This CDR3 comprises 13 residues. Germline assignment: CDR1 SQVTM and CDR2 ANQGSEA. The CDR3 DNA is TGCAGCGCCATGACAGGGGGGATGGACGAGCAGTACTTC. Translated, it gives CSAMTGGMDEQYF.

This clone appeared a single time. J is TRBJ1-3 and V is TRBV6-1; 11 nucleotides agree with TRBD1. The V gene's germline CDR1 is MNHNS and CDR2 SASEGT. J was trimmed by 2 bases and V by 0 bases; bases with no gene match: 6. CDR3 length equals 18 residues. The CDR3 DNA follows: TGTGCCAGCAGTGAAGCGGGCTTGGGACAGGGGGCTGGAAACACCATATATTTT. This gives the protein CASSEAGLGQGAGNTIYF.

The rearrangement uses TRBV6-5 and TRBJ2-7, with 7 bases that match TRBD2. Germline values: CDR1 MNHEY, CDR2 SVGAGI. The trim removed 1 base at V and 2 bases at J, leaving 8 bases unmatched. This CDR3 is built from 16 residues. CDR3 sequence: CASSYYSASGTYEQYF. CDR3 in DNA: TGTGCCAGCAGTTACTATTCGGCTAGCGGAACCTACGAGCAGTACTTC.

This sequence joins TRBV4-2 and TRBJ2-5, with D hard to call. The V and J ends lost 0 bases and 0 bases respectively, with 14 bases between them. Germline V gene data show CDR1 as LGHNA and CDR2 as YNFKEQ. This CDR3 is built from 17 residues. This CDR3 is CASSQDIGDQYQETQYF. CDR3 in DNA: TGTGCCAGCAGCCAAGATATAGGAGACCAGTACCAAGAGACCCAGTACTTC.

The CDR3 sequence is CASSSGTGGGNEQFF. In DNA, the CDR3 is TGTGCCAGCAGTTCCGGGACAGGAGGGGGTAATGAGCAGTTCTTC. The chain joins TRBV6-5 to TRBJ2-1, with 8 bases that match TRBD1. Per the germline V gene, CDR1 is MNHEY and CDR2 is SVGAGI. This CDR3 region has 15 residues. Trimming removed 4 bases from V and 7 bases from J; junction bases left unmatched: 9.

The chain uses TRBV14 and TRBJ2-1, with 11 bases lining up with TRBD2. This CDR3 is built from 17 residues. Trimming cost V 4 bases and J 10 bases; bases outside gene matches: 15. Looked up from germline, CDR1 is SGHDN and CDR2 is FVKESK. The CDR3 DNA sequence: TGTGCCAGCAGCCGCAATTGGGTAGCGGGGGGGCTAGGGGAGCAGTTCTTC. Residues: CASSRNWVAGGLGEQFF.

The chain couples TRBV2 to TRBJ1-2; 9 bases are shared with TRBD1. The CDR3 spans 16 residues. Germline lookup yields CDR1 SNHLY and CDR2 FYNNEI. V shed 6 bases and J 0 bases; nucleotides not matched to a gene: 8. The CDR3 coding sequence is TGTGCCAGCAGGAAGTACAGGGGGCAAACTAACTATGGCTACACCTTC. Translation: CASRKYRGQTNYGYTF.

The genes are TRBV15 and TRBJ2-7; D is perhaps TRBD1 (5 bases). CDR1 is LNHNV, CDR2 YYDKDF, per germline (reference sequence). V lost 1 base, J lost 3 bases, and 7 bases lay in between. This CDR3 has 13 residues. CDR3 sequence reads: CATSRGQFYEQYF. CDR3 bases: TGTGCCACCAGCAGAGGACAGTTCTACGAGCAGTACTTC.

V usage is TRBV10-3 and J usage is TRBJ2-7; 10 positions agree with TRBD1. The germline gives CDR1 ENHRY, CDR2 SYGVKD. This CDR3 comprises 15 residues. Trimming took 2 bases from V and 1 from J; bases not matched to a gene: 2. The CDR3 protein is CAISEPGQGSYEQYF. The DNA of the CDR3 is TGTGCCATCAGTGAGCCGGGACAGGGGTCCTACGAGCAGTACTTC.

The chain is built from TRBV9 and TRBJ1-2; 12 bases fit TRBD1. This CDR3 region has 17 residues. The V segment lost 3 bases and the J segment 4 bases; nucleotides outside the gene matches: 10. Germline loops: CDR1 SGDLS, CDR2 YYNGEE. The CDR3 here is CASSGGSRDRGLYGYTF. In DNA, the CDR3 is TGTGCCAGCAGCGGGGGATCCCGGGACAGGGGGCTCTATGGCTACACCTTC.

The CDR3 DNA is TGTGCCAGCAGCGAAACAGGGGTAGGTTATGGCTACACCTTC. Translated: CASSETGVGYGYTF. This sequence joins TRBV9 and TRBJ1-2; 7 bases match TRBD1. With V trimmed by 3 bases and J by 5 bases, 7 bases remained unmatched. The CDR3 length is 14 residues. Per the germline V gene, CDR1 is SGDLS and CDR2 is YYNGEE.

The chain recombines TRBV5-1 with TRBJ2-3; the match to TRBD2 covers 13 bases. The germline gives CDR1 SGHRS, CDR2 YFSETQ. The CDR3 has 17 amino acids. The V segment lost 4 bases and the J segment 4 bases; nucleotides outside the gene matches: 9. The CDR3 DNA is TGCGCCAGCAGCAGCATTACTAGCGGGGGGGCCGCAGATACGCAGTATTTT. This gives the protein CASSSITSGGAADTQYF.

The V and J genes are TRBV18 and TRBJ1-4; D uncertain. The ends were cut back, 2 bases at V and 7 bases at J, with 5 bases in the middle. The CDR3 runs to 12 residues. Looked up from germline, CDR1 is KGHSH and CDR2 is LQKENI. The CDR3 is CASSPSSEKLFF. CDR3 DNA sequence: TGTGCCAGCTCACCATCGTCTGAAAAACTGTTTTTT.

The rearrangement links TRBV4-1 to TRBJ2-5; possible D gene TRBD1, 5 bases. The germline V and J ends were trimmed by 1 base and 5 bases, with 8 bases remaining between them. Looked up from germline, CDR1 is MGHRA and CDR2 is YSYEKL. The CDR3 spans 13 residues. The CDR3 DNA is TGCGCCAGCAGCCAAGTTGGGGCCGAGACCCAGTACTTC. As protein: CASSQVGAETQYF.

The genes are TRBV9 and TRBJ2-2; D gene ambiguous. The germline V and J ends were trimmed by 0 bases and 4 bases, with 19 bases remaining between them. This CDR3 spans 18 amino acids. Germline assignment: CDR1 SGDLS and CDR2 YYNGEE. Written as DNA, the CDR3 is TGTGCCAGCAGCGTAGGCCCCGCGGCTCTCAGATCCACCGGGGAGCTGTTTTTT. Its translation is CASSVGPAALRSTGELFF.